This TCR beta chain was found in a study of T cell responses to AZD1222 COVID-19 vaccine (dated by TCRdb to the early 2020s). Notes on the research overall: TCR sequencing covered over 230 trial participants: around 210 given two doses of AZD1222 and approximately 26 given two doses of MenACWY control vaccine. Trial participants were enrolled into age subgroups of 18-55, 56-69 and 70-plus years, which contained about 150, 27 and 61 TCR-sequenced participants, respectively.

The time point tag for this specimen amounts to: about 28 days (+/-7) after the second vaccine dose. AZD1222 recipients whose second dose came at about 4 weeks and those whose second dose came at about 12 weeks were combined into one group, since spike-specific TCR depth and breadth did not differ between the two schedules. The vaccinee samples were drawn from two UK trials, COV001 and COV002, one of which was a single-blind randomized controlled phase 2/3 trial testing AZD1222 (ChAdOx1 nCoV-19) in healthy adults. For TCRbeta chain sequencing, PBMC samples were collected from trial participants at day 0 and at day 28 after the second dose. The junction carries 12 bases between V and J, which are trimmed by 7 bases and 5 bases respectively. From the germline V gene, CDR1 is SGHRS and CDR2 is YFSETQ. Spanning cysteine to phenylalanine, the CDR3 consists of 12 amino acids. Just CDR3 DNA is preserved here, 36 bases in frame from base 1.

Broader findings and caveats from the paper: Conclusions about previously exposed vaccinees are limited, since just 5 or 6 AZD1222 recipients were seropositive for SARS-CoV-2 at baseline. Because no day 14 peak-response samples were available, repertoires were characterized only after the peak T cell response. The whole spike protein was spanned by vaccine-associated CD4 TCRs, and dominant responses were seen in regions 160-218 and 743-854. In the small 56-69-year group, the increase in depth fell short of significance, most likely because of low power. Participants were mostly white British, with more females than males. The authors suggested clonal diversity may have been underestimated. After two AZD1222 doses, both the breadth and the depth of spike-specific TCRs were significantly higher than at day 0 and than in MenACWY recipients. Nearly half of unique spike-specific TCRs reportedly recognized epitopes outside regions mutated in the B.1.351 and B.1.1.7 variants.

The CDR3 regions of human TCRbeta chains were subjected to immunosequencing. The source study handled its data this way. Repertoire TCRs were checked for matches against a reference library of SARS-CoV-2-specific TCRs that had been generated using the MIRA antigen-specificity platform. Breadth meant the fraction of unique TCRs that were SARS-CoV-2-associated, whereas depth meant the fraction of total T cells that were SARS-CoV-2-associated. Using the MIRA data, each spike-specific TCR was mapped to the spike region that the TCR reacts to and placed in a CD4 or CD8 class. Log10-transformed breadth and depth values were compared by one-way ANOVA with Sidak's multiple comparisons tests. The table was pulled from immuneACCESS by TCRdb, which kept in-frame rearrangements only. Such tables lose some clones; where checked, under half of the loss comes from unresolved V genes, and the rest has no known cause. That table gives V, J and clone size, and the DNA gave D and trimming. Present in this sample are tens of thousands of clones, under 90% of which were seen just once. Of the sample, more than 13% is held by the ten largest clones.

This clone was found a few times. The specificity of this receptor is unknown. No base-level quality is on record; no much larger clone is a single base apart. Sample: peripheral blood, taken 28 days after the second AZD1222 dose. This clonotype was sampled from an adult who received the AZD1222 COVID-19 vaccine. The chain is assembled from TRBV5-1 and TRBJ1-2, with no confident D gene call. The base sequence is TGCGCCAGCGTCCTGAGGCCTTATGGCTACACCTTC. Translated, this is CASVLRPYGYTF.